These 7 T cell receptor beta chains were sequenced from one sample in a study of T cell repertoires in cytomegalovirus infection. Using its own MiXCR run on the reads, TCRdb lists one record per CDR3 protein. The data show hundreds of thousands of distinct CDR3 sequences, approximately 24% seen once. Source material: CD8+ T cells from PBMCs. Source of these receptors: a human donor in good health (CMV status not recorded). Some clones in this sample may be carry-over from other donors' samples.

This clonotype was seen ten or more times. This chain uses TRBV7-8 with TRBJ2-1; the match to TRBD1 covers 8 bases. CDR3 length: 15 residues. CDR1 is SGHVS and CDR2 is FQNEAQ in the germline V gene. Trimming cost V 5 bases and J 1 base; bases outside gene matches: 4. The CDR3 is CASSPGGLSYNEQFF. CDR3 sequence (DNA): TGTGCCAGCAGCCCAGGGGGCTTGTCCTACAATGAGCAGTTCTTC.

This clonotype was observed many times. The chain employs TRBV7-8 and TRBJ2-2; D unresolved. Looked up from germline, CDR1 is SGHVS and CDR2 is FQNEAQ. This CDR3 is built from 15 residues. Trimming shortened V by 8 bases and J by 5 bases, and 18 bases separated the two germline ends. The CDR3 DNA follows: TGTGCCAGCTACCCATCGGCCCTGGGTACCGGGGAGCTGTTTTTT. Translation: CASYPSALGTGELFF. Full variable domain (missing parts from reference TRBV7-8 and TRBJ2-2): GAGVSQSPRYKVAKRGQDVALRCDPISGHVSLFWYQQALGQGPEFLTYFQNEAQLDKSGLPSDRFFAERPEGSVSTLKIQRTQQEDSAVYLCASYPSALGTGELFFGEGSRLTVL.

The chain carries TRBV7-9 and TRBJ2-1; D is perhaps TRBD1 (6 bases). V was shortened by 2 bases and J by 0 bases, with 14 bases between the two germline ends. The CDR3 has 17 amino acids. Germline-derived CDR1 and CDR2 are SEHNR and FQNEAQ (reference sequence). The CDR3 coding sequence is TGTGCCAGCAGCTTATTGTCGGCAGGGGACTCCTACAATGAGCAGTTCTTC. Translating gives CASSLLSAGDSYNEQFF.

The V and J genes are TRBV2 and TRBJ2-1; tentatively, D is TRBD1 (5 bases). The CDR3 contains 16 residues. The V end lost 6 bases, the J end lost 0 bases, and 15 bases lay between the germline ends. CDR1 is SNHLY, CDR2 FYNNEI, per germline. Written as DNA, the CDR3 is TGTGCCAGCAGCACCCTAGGGGAAAGCTCCTACAATGAGCAGTTCTTC. Amino acid sequence: CASSTLGESSYNEQFF.

This clonotype was seen repeatedly, ten times or more. The chain is built from TRBV14 and TRBJ1-1, with D perhaps TRBD1 (5 bases). Germline-derived CDR1 and CDR2 are SGHDN and FVKESK. V was clipped by 2 bases and J by 11 bases, with 15 bases between them. The CDR3 contains 13 residues. The DNA of the CDR3 is TGTGCCAGCAGCCAATTCCGGGACGTTGGGGCTTTCTTT. This encodes CASSQFRDVGAFF.

The chain employs TRBV5-1 and TRBJ2-7; D is uncertain. In germline, CDR1 is SGHRS, CDR2 YFSETQ. The V end was cut by 3 bases, the J end by 1 base, with 8 bases between. The CDR3 runs 13 residues. The CDR3 DNA sequence: TGCGCCAGCAGCTCCGACGGTTCCTACGAGCAGTACTTC. Translated, it gives CASSSDGSYEQYF.

This clonotype was picked up a small number of times. This chain uses TRBV19 with TRBJ1-1; the D is unclear. The CDR3 covers 12 residues. Trimming left V 4 bases short and J 6 bases short, with 9 bases between. CDR1 LNHDA and CDR2 SQIVND come from the germline V gene (reference sequence). Here the CDR3 DNA reads TGTGCCAGTAGTACCGGCCCCCCTGAAGCTTTCTTT. Its protein is CASSTGPPEAFF.